This T cell receptor beta chain was documented in a study of blood T cell repertoires in COVID-19. Study in general: There were acute and convalescent COVID-19 samples, and they came from the United States, Italy and Spain. T cells, B-cell-depleted T cells, or PBMCs supplied cDNA or gDNA.

Germline CDR1 KGHSH, CDR2 LQKENI. The J segment lost 3 bases and the V segment lost 3 bases, leaving 1 base of the junction unmatched. The CDR3 sequence is 16 residues long. In the authors' workflow: Amplifying reference gene primers gave estimates of nucleated cell counts. The data were produced by immunoSEQ multiplex PCR, yet TCRdb's version contains in-frame clones alone and is incomplete. V, J and clone size were drawn from that table, and D and trimming were deduced from the DNA. Altogether some 100,000 clones are present, around nine tenths being singletons, with the ten largest covering around 5%.

The rearrangement links TRBV18 to TRBJ2-6; 11 bases agree with TRBD2. Sequencing was carried out using peripheral blood. This TCR was recovered from a human donor in a cohort sampled during active COVID-19. This CDR3 reads CASSPLAGGGANVLTF. In nucleotides, the CDR3 is TGTGCCAGCTCACCCCTAGCGGGAGGTGGGGCCAACGTCCTGACTTTC.